Detailed here is one TCR beta chain. The clone's antigen remains unknown. Base-call qualities are not available, and no considerably larger clone is one nucleotide away. This sample stems from a study of cytomegalovirus exposure and HLA in healthy donors (dated by TCRdb to the late 2010s). With regard to the full study: The roughly 670 repertoires of the first cohort and the roughly 110 validation repertoires were produced on the same platform, according to a later analysis. The study aimed to test whether cataloging public T cell receptors could reveal signatures of past pathogen exposure. In addition to the first cohort of approximately 670 subjects, a separate validation cohort of some 120 different subjects was used. To predict cytomegalovirus infection status, the study brought together high-throughput TCR immunosequencing, statistical association of individual TCRs with disease status, and machine learning. What the authors observed across the whole study: A later analysis had no HLA typing for the validation cohort, so co-occurrence there was scored across all 110 or so repertoires. Most TCR sequences were observed very rarely across donors, whereas some public TCRs were present in many individuals. In a later analysis, TCRs clustered in the first cohort were found to also tend to co-occur in the roughly 110 validation repertoires, with about 94% of cluster scores above 0. The study gave a list of 150 to 200 TCR beta chains associated with cytomegalovirus. The authors suggested that the approach could potentially be extended to other disease states and immunological phenotypes. In vitro tests confirmed that a few of the cytomegalovirus-associated TCR beta chains recognize cytomegalovirus antigens. In both the original and validation cohorts, the classifier was reported to diagnose cytomegalovirus status with high specificity and sensitivity.

The library was prepared using the immunoSEQ multiplex PCR assay. The original methods were these. A statistical classification framework was built for diagnosing cytomegalovirus status from the catalog of TCR beta chain sequences. As stored in TCRdb, this immuneACCESS dataset retains in-frame rearrangements with V and J assigned. A fraction of the clones does not appear; measured against another copy, unresolved V genes explain less than half of the discrepancy, and the remainder lacks a known reason. The V and J calls and clone size come from that table; D and trimming were worked out from the DNA. The sample yields some 110,000 clones; roughly 94% were counted once. The ten largest account for roughly 1.3% of the sample. Separate from the approximately 700-subject first cohort, the validation cohort of roughly 130 subjects was the group to which the donors belonged. Spanning cysteine to phenylalanine, the CDR3 consists of 16 amino acids. Left in the record is the CDR3 DNA by itself, 48 bases read in frame from the first base. V drops 0 bases and J drops 8 bases, leaving 17 bases in between. CDR1 and CDR2 (LGHNA, YNFKEQ) derive from the germline V gene.

The rearrangement joined TRBV4-2 to TRBJ2-1; the D gene is perhaps TRBD2, from 6 matching bases. Material for sequencing was PBMCs. The receptor's source is a woman in her late teens or twenties in good health and CMV-seronegative. For the CDR3, the sequence is CASSQDVAALGDEQFF. The DNA sequence follows: TGTGCCAGCAGCCAAGATGTAGCGGCCCTCGGGGATGAGCAGTTCTTC.